These 14 T cell receptor beta chains originate from one sample sequenced in a study of T cell responses to AZD1222 COVID-19 vaccine. Only in-frame clones appear in the TCRdb table, and some are missing; sequencing was by immunoSEQ multiplex PCR. This table holds more than 85,000 clones, about four fifths found once. Sequencing used peripheral blood, obtained on day 0 of AZD1222 vaccination. The origin of the receptors is an adult in good health.

The rearrangement uses TRBV9 and TRBJ1-3; D unresolved. From germline, CDR1 is SGDLS and CDR2 YYNGEE. V was trimmed by 0 bases and J by 0 bases, leaving 7 bases between them. This CDR3 has 15 amino acids. CDR3 DNA sequence: TGTGCCAGCAGCGTAGACGGCCACTCTGGAAACACCATATATTTT. This sequence encodes CASSVDGHSGNTIYF.

The chain recombines TRBV18 with TRBJ2-7; 9 nucleotides line up with TRBD1. Germline V CDR1 and CDR2: KGHSH, LQKENI. The CDR3 is 16 residues long. The J segment lost 6 bases and the V segment lost 4 bases, leaving 13 bases of the junction unmatched. The CDR3 loop is CASSLLSPGQGSEQYF. For the CDR3, the DNA is TGTGCCAGCTCACTTCTCTCTCCGGGACAGGGATCCGAGCAGTACTTC.

V usage is TRBV19 and J usage is TRBJ2-1; D is possibly TRBD2 (5 bases). Per the germline V gene, CDR1 is LNHDA and CDR2 is SQIVND (reference sequence). The CDR3 loop spans 15 amino acids. Trimming stripped 4 bases from V and 7 bases from J, with 17 bases between. The CDR3 region has the DNA TGTGCCAGTAGTAATGCGCCGGGCGGGTTGAATGAGCAGTTCTTC. Translating it yields CASSNAPGGLNEQFF.

The J gene is TRBJ2-3, the V gene TRBV7-2; D may be TRBD2 (6 bases). The V end was cut by 5 bases, the J end by 5 bases, with 11 bases between. Germline CDR1 and CDR2: SGHTA and FQGNSA. The CDR3 is 13 amino acids. CDR3 DNA: TGTGCCAGCAGCGCAAGGAGGGGAGATACGCAGTATTTT. Amino acid sequence: CASSARRGDTQYF.

This rearrangement joins TRBV7-8 to TRBJ2-3; TRBD2 matches 7 bases. The CDR3 loop spans 16 amino acids. Germline-derived CDR1 and CDR2 are SGHVS and FQNEAQ. The J segment lost 4 bases and the V segment lost 2 bases, leaving 9 bases of the junction unmatched. The CDR3 loop is CASSLIGGSFPDTQYF. As DNA, the CDR3 is TGTGCCAGCAGCTTAATCGGCGGGAGTTTTCCAGATACGCAGTATTTT.

The chain recombines TRBV2 with TRBJ1-2, with no clear D. Trimming removed 7 bases at V and 2 bases at J, with 17 bases between. The CDR3 covers 15 residues. CDR1 is SNHLY and CDR2 is FYNNEI in the germline V gene. The CDR3 DNA sequence: TGTGCCAGCAAAACAGAAACCACTCTCAACTATGGCTACACCTTC. This translates into CASKTETTLNYGYTF.

This clone was seen only once. The CDR3 spells CSAKLVGEQYF. The CDR3 region has the DNA TGCAGTGCGAAACTAGTTGGCGAGCAGTACTTC. The V and J genes are TRBV20-1 and TRBJ2-7; possible D gene TRBD2, 5 bases. Germline assignment: CDR1 DFQATT and CDR2 SNEGSKA (reference sequence). CDR3 length: 11 amino acids. Trimming took 6 bases from V and 6 from J, leaving 12 bases between them.

The chain combines TRBV25-1 with TRBJ2-7; 7 positions agree with TRBD1. The CDR3 sequence is 14 residues long. Germline CDR1 is MGHDK and CDR2 is SYGVNS. The J segment lost 3 bases and the V segment lost 2 bases, leaving 4 bases of the junction unmatched. The CDR3 nucleotides read TGTGCCAGCAGTGAAAGCCGGGACAGCTACGAGCAGTACTTC. Its protein is CASSESRDSYEQYF.

The chain is built from TRBV19 and TRBJ2-4; D might be TRBD1 or TRBD2, each matching 5 bases. CDR1 and CDR2 from the germline V gene are LNHDA and SQIVND (reference sequence). This CDR3 comprises 17 residues. V gave up 4 bases and J gave up 1 base, with 17 bases separating them. The chain's CDR3 is CASSTVWGSRAKNIQYF. CDR3 DNA sequence: TGTGCCAGTAGTACCGTTTGGGGGAGTCGCGCCAAAAACATTCAGTACTTC.

The table lists this clone with a few counts. This chain links TRBV6-5 with TRBJ1-2, with 7 positions matching TRBD1. There are 16 residues in the CDR3. The germline gives CDR1 MNHEY, CDR2 SVGAGI. V trimming: 2 bases; J trimming: 0 bases; junction bases outside the gene matches: 6. CDR3 loop: CASSYRQGSANYGYTF. For the CDR3, the DNA is TGTGCCAGCAGTTACCGACAGGGCTCAGCTAACTATGGCTACACCTTC.

The chain recombines TRBV2 with TRBJ1-2; the D is unclear. This CDR3 is built from 16 residues. CDR1 is SNHLY, CDR2 FYNNEI, per germline. V lost 6 bases, J lost 8 bases, and 25 bases lay in between. This chain's CDR3 is CASRDSRVQIVWGYTF. As DNA, the CDR3 is TGTGCCAGCAGGGATTCGAGAGTTCAGATAGTGTGGGGCTACACCTTC.

The chain links TRBV9 to TRBJ1-1; TRBD1 matches at 8 bases. CDR3 length: 15 residues. The V gene's germline CDR1 is SGDLS and CDR2 YYNGEE. The ends lost 1 base at V and 4 bases at J; junction bases unmatched: 6. CDR3 nucleotides: TGTGCCAGCAGCGTAACCCGGACAGGGTCCACTGAAGCTTTCTTT. Residues: CASSVTRTGSTEAFF. The full variable domain, with the rest looked up from reference TRBV9 and TRBJ1-1, is DSGVTQTPKHLITATGQRVTLRCSPRSGDLSVYWYQQSLDQGLQFLIQYYNGEERAKGNILERFSAQQFPDLHSELNLSSLELGDSALYFCASSVTRTGSTEAFFGQGTRLTVV.

This clone was seen a few times. The genes are TRBV3-1 (or the pseudogene TRBV3-2) and TRBJ2-3; D is perhaps TRBD2 (5 bases). The CDR3 totals 15 residues. In germline, CDR1 is LGHDT, CDR2 YNNKEL (reference sequence). With 0 bases removed from V and 8 bases from J, the gap between germline ends came to 15 bases. The CDR3 here is CASSQDVRPEGTQYF. The CDR3 nucleotides read TGTGCCAGCAGCCAAGATGTACGACCCGAGGGTACGCAGTATTTT.

This clone showed up just once. This chain connects TRBV7-9 to TRBJ2-1; the D gene is possibly TRBD2 (6 bases). The V gene's germline CDR1 is SEHNR and CDR2 FQNEAQ (reference sequence). The germline V and J ends were trimmed by 5 bases and 8 bases, with 13 bases remaining between them. CDR3 length: 13 residues. The CDR3 coding sequence is TGTGCCAGCAGCATCCCCGGGGGAGATGAGCAGTTCTTC. This gives the protein CASSIPGGDEQFF.